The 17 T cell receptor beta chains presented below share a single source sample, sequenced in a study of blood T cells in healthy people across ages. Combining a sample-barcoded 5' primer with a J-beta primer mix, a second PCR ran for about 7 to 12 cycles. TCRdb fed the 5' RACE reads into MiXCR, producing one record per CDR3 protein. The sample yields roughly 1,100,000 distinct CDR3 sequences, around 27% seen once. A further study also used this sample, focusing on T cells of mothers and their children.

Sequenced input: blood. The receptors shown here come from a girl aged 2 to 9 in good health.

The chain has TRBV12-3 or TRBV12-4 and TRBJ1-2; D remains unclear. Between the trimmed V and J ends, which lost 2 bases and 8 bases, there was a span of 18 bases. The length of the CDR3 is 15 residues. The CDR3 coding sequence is TGTGCCAGCAGTTTACTTTTTATTACGACCGACGGCTACACCTTC. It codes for CASSLLFITTDGYTF.

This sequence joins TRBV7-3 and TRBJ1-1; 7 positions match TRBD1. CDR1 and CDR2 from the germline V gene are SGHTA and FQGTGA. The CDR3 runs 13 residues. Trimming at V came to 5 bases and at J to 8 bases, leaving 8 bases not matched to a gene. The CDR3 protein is CASSLARDREAFF. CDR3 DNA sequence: TGTGCCAGCAGCCTGGCGCGGGACAGAGAAGCTTTCTTT.

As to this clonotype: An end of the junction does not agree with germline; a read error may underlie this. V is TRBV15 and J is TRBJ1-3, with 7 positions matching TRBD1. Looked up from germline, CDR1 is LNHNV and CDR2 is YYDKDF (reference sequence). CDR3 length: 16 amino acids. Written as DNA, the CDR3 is TGTGCCACCAGCAGAGGAGGTACAGGGGTTGGAAACACCGTATATTTT. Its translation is CATSRGGTGVGNTVYF.

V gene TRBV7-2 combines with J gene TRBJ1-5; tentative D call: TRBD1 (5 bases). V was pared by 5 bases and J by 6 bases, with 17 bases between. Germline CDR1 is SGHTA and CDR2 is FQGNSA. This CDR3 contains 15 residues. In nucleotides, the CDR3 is TGTGCCAGCAGCCAACTTGGGGGGGGAGGTCAGCCCCAGCATTTT. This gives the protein CASSQLGGGGQPQHF.

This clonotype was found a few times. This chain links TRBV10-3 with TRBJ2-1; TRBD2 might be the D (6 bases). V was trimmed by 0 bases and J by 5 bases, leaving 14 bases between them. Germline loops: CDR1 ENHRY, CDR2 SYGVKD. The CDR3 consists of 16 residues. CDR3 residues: CAISESGERVHNEQFF. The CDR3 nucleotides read TGTGCCATCAGTGAGTCGGGCGAGCGGGTACACAATGAGCAGTTCTTC.

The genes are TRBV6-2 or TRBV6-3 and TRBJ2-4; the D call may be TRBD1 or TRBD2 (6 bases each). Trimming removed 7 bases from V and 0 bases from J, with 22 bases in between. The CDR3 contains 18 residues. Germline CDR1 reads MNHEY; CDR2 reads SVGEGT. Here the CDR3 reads CASTVPGHLAKAKNIQYF. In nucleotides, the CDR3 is TGTGCCAGCACCGTCCCGGGACACCTAGCGAAAGCCAAAAACATTCAGTACTTC.

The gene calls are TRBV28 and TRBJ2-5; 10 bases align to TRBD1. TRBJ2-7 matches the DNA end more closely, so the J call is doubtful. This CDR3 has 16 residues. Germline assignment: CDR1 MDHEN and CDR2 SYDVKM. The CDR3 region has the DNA TGTGCCAGCAGCCCCTTTAGGGACAGGGGTCGCTACGAGCAGTACTTC. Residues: CASSPFRDRGRYEQYF.

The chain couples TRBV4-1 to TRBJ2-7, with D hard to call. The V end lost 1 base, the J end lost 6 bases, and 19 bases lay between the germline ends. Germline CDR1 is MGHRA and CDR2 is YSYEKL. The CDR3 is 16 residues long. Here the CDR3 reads CASSQVVAGAAGEQYF. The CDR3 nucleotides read TGCGCCAGCAGCCAAGTGGTTGCAGGAGCAGCTGGCGAGCAGTACTTC.

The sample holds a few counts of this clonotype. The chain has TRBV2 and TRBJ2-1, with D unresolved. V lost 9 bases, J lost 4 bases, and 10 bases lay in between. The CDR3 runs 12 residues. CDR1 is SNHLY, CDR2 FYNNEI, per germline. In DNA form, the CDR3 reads TGTGCCAGTTGGAGTCTGTACAATGAGCAGTTCTTC. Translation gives CASWSLYNEQFF.

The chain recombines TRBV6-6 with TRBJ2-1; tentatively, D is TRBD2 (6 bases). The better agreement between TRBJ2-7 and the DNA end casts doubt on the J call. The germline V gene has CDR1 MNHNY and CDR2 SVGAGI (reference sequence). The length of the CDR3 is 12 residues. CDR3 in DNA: TGTGCCAGCAGTTGGGACTTCTCCGAGCAGTACTTC. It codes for CASSWDFSEQYF.

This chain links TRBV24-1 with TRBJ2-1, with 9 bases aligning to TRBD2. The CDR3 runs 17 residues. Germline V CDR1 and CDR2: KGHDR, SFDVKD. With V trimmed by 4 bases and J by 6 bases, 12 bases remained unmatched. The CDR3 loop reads CATSEAGLASHFNEQFF. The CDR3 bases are TGTGCCACCAGTGAGGCTGGACTAGCGTCGCACTTCAATGAGCAGTTCTTC.

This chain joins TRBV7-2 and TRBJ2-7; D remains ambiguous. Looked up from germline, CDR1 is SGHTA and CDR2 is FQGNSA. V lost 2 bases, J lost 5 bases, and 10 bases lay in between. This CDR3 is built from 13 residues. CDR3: CASSLQSADEQYF. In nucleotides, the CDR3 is TGTGCCAGCAGCTTACAATCTGCGGACGAGCAGTACTTC.

As DNA, the CDR3 is TGTGCCAGCAGTCCCCGGGACGGGTTTTATAAGCAGTACTTC. Amino acids: CASSPRDGFYKQYF. The V and J genes are TRBV28 and TRBJ2-7; D is tentatively TRBD1 or TRBD2 (5 bases each). V was pared by 5 bases and J by 8 bases, with 19 bases between. The CDR3 contains 14 residues. Germline V CDR1 and CDR2: MDHEN, SYDVKM.

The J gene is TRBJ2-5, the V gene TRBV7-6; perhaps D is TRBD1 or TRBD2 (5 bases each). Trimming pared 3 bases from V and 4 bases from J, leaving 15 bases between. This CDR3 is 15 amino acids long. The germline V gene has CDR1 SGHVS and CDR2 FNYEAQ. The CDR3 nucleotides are TGTGCCAGCAGCTTGGGCAGGGACGGCCTAGAGACCCAGTACTTC. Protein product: CASSLGRDGLETQYF.

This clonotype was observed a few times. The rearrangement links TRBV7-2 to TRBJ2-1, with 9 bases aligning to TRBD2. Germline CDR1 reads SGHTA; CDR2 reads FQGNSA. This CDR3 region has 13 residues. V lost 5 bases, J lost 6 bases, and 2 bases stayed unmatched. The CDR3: CASSRTSANEQFF. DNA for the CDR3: TGTGCCAGCAGCCGGACTAGCGCCAATGAGCAGTTCTTC.

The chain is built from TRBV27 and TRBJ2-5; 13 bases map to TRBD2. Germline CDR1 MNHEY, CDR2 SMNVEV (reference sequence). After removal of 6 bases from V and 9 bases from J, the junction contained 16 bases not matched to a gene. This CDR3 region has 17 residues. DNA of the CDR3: TGTGCCAGCAGCTCCCTCCAACTAGCGGGGGGGCCTCAGGCCCAGTACTTC. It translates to CASSSLQLAGGPQAQYF.

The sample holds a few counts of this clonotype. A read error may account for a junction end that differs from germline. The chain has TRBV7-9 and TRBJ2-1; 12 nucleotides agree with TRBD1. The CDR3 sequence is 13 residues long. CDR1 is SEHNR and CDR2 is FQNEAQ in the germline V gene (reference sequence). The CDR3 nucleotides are TGTGCCAGCAGCTTAGGGGGACAGGGGGCTGCAAACTTC. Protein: CASSLGGQGAANF. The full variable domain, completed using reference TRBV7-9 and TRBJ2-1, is DTGVSQNPRHKITKRGQNVTFRCDPISEHNRLYWYRQTLGQGPEFLTYFQNEAQLEKSRLLSDRFSAERPKGSFSTLEIQRTEQGDSAMYLCASSLGGQGAANFGPGTRLTVL.